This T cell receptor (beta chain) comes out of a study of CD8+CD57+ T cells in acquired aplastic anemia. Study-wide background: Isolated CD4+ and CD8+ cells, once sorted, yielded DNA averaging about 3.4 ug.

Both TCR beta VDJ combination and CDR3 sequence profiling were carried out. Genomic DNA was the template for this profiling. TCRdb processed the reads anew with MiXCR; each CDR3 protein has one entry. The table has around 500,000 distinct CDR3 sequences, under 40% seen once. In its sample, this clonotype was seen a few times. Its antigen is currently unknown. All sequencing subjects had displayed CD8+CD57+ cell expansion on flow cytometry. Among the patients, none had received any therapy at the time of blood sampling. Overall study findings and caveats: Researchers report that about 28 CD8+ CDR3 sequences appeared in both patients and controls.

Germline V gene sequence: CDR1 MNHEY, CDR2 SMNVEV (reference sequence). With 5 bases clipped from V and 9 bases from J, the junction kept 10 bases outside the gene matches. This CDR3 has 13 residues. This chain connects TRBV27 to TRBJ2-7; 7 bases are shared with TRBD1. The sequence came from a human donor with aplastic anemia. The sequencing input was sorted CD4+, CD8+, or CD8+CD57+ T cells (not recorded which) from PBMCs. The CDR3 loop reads CASSLDTGDRQYF. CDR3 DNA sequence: TGTGCCAGCAGTCTTGACACAGGGGATCGGCAGTACTTC.